Below, 9 T cell receptor beta chains from the same sample are listed, as sequenced in a study of beta chain features in type 1 diabetes. Every bit of the isolated RNA underwent reverse transcription, so sequencing read expressed TCRB transcripts. Clones were sequenced by immunoSEQ multiplex PCR, and TCRdb holds only the in-frame ones, with some missing. This table holds 900,000 or so clones, 17% found once. Sequences were obtained from naive CD4+ T cells from blood. Receptor source: a woman between 18 and 30 years old in good health.

This clone appeared a few times. The same CDR3 can be traced to other DNA sequences in this sample. This chain connects TRBV7-2 to TRBJ2-3; 10 bases map to TRBD2. The germline gives CDR1 SGHTA, CDR2 FQGNSA. The CDR3 extends over 15 amino acids. V was pared by 5 bases and J by 0 bases, with 2 bases of the junction left unmatched. This CDR3 is CASSELAGSTDTQYF. CDR3 nucleotide sequence: TGTGCCAGCAGCGAACTAGCGGGAAGCACAGATACGCAGTATTTT.

The chain is built from TRBV2 and TRBJ2-5; possibly TRBD2 for D (6 bases). The V and J ends lost 6 bases and 2 bases respectively, with 10 bases between them. CDR1 SNHLY and CDR2 FYNNEI come from the germline V gene. This CDR3 contains 13 residues. The CDR3 reads CASRFLAQETQYF. CDR3 bases: TGTGCCAGCAGGTTCCTAGCGCAAGAGACCCAGTACTTC.

This clone occurred a few times. The CDR3 sequence: CASSFNNRNTEAFF. The DNA for the CDR3 is TGCGCCAGCAGCTTTAACAACAGGAACACTGAAGCTTTCTTT. The genes are TRBV5-1 and TRBJ1-1; D uncertain. Germline CDR1 reads SGHRS; CDR2 reads YFSETQ. This CDR3 contains 14 residues. Trimming took 2 bases from V and 1 from J, leaving 9 bases between them.

The chain joins TRBV6-1 to TRBJ1-2; D ambiguous. V lost 8 bases to trimming and J lost 6 bases, with 16 bases between them. The CDR3 has 13 amino acids. Germline CDR1 MNHNS, CDR2 SASEGT. The CDR3 here is CASRIVGENGYTF. The CDR3, as DNA: TGTGCCAGCCGGATTGTTGGGGAGAATGGCTACACCTTC.

This clone was detected only a few times. V and J are TRBV4-2 and TRBJ2-2; D might be TRBD2 (6 bases). The CDR3 consists of 15 residues. Germline CDR1 LGHNA, CDR2 YNFKEQ. The V end lost 4 bases, the J end lost 6 bases, and 15 bases lay between the germline ends. CDR3 DNA sequence: TGTGCCAGCAGCCGCGGGGTTTCGGAACCCGGGGAGCTGTTTTTT. Protein product: CASSRGVSEPGELFF.

The V gene is TRBV6-5, the J gene TRBJ2-7; 9 bases align to TRBD2. The length of the CDR3 is 15 residues. After removal of 0 bases from V and 4 bases from J, the junction contained 4 bases not matched to a gene. From germline, CDR1 is MNHEY and CDR2 SVGAGI. CDR3 protein: CASSYSVLAGYEQYF. As DNA, the CDR3 is TGTGCCAGCAGTTACTCGGTACTAGCGGGTTACGAGCAGTACTTC.

The chain uses TRBV15 and TRBJ2-1, with TRBD1 matching 10 bases. Germline V gene lookup returns CDR1 LNHNV and CDR2 YYDKDF (reference sequence). After removal of 0 bases from V and 12 bases from J, the junction contained 32 bases not matched to a gene. The CDR3 contains 23 residues. In DNA form, the CDR3 reads TGTGCCACCAGCAGAGATTGGGGTCGTGGTAGGAATCCCGGGACAGGGGAATACTATAGGCAGTTCTTC. Amino acid sequence: CATSRDWGRGRNPGTGEYYRQFF. Variable domain in full (rest from reference TRBV15 and TRBJ2-1): DAMVIQNPRYQVTQFGKPVTLSCSQTLNHNVMYWYQQKSSQAPKLLFHYYDKDFNNEADTPDNFQSRRPNTSFCFLDIRSPGLGDTAMYLCATSRDWGRGRNPGTGEYYRQFFGPGTRLTVL.

The J gene is TRBJ2-3, the V gene TRBV4-2; no definite D call. CDR1 is LGHNA, CDR2 YNFKEQ, per germline. This CDR3 comprises 14 residues. V lost 5 bases and J 2 bases, leaving 11 bases between the germline ends. The CDR3 region is CASSLAQSTDTQYF. The CDR3 region has the DNA TGTGCCAGCAGCTTGGCCCAGTCCACAGATACGCAGTATTTT.

This clone was seen more than once but under ten times. The chain is built from TRBV7-2 and TRBJ2-5; TRBD1 matches 8 bases. The CDR3 loop spans 14 amino acids. The J segment lost 2 bases and the V segment lost 5 bases, leaving 4 bases of the junction unmatched. Germline values: CDR1 SGHTA, CDR2 FQGNSA. In DNA form, the CDR3 reads TGTGCCAGCAGCATCTGGACAGGGCAAGAGACCCAGTACTTC. Translated: CASSIWTGQETQYF.